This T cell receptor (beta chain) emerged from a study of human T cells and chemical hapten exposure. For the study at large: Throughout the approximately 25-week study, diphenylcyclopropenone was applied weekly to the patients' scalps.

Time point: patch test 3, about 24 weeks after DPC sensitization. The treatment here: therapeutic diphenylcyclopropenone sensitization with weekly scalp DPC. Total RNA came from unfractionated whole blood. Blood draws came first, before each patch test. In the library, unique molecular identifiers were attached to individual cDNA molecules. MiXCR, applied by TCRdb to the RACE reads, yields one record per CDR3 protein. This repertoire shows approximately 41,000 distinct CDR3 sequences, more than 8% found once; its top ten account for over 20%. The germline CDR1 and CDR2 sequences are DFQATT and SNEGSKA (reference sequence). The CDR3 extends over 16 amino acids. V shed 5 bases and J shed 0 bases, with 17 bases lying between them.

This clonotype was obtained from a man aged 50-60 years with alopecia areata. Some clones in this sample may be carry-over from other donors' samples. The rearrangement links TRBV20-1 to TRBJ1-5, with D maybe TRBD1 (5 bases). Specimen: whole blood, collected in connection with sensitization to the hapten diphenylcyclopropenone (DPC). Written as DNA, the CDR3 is TGCAGTGCTCAAAGGACAAAGTGGGATAGCAATCAGCCCCAGCATTTT. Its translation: CSAQRTKWDSNQPQHF.